This T cell receptor beta chain came from a study of beta chain features in type 1 diabetes. What was sequenced were expressed TCRB transcripts, since all of the isolated RNA had been reverse transcribed. Assay: immunoSEQ multiplex PCR; the TCRdb copy retains only in-frame clones and omits some. The sample comprises 300,000 to 350,000 clones, approximately 13% of which are singletons, and roughly 0.015% rests with the top ten. Study results and caveats: VDJ junctions in type 1 diabetes patients carried more deletions and fewer insertions. Whether HLA type influences TCRB rearrangement remained unresolved here. All four CD4+ subsets of Type 1 diabetes patients contained TCRB CDR3s that were moderately but significantly shorter.

The CDR3 spans 14 residues. Trimming cost V 3 bases and J 3 bases; bases outside gene matches: 4. The germline gives CDR1 SQVTM, CDR2 ANQGSEA. As to this clone: The antigen is not known. The conserved closing phenylalanine or tryptophan is absent in this CDR3, likely reflecting a read error.

The TCR originated in a young woman with type 1 diabetes. This chain uses TRBV29-1 with TRBJ1-2; 10 bases align to TRBD1. Sequencing used naive CD4+ T cells from blood. The DNA for the CDR3 is TGCAGCGTTGACCAGACAGGGGGCTACTATGGCTACACCCTC. It is translated as CSVDQTGGYYGYTL.